This T cell receptor (beta chain) was identified during a study of T-cell reconstitution after alpha-beta-depleted transplantation in children. Study conclusions and caveats: At around two months after transplant, the alpha-beta T cells were reportedly derived from several hundred expanded clones that came from non-depleted graft cells. T-cell counts and diversity at one year following transplant were attributed mainly to newly produced T cells. After transplant, high TCRbeta diversity at day 60 in some patients arose from surviving recipient T cells and thymic progenitors.

The CDR3 consists of 17 residues. Trimming removed 2 bases at V and 0 bases at J, with 17 bases between. In germline, CDR1 is SGHVS, CDR2 FQNEAQ. Preparing the TCRbeta library involved the use of unique molecular identifiers. Using its own MiXCR run on the PCR reads, TCRdb lists one record per CDR3 protein. The data show about 460,000 distinct CDR3 sequences, approximately 10% seen once. On this clonotype: Its specificity is not known.

J is TRBJ2-7 and V is TRBV7-8; D gene uncertain. Specimen: PBMCs, collected before TCRalphabeta/CD19-depleted stem cell transplant. The sequence was collected from a child aged 2 to 10 with inherited bone marrow failure, due to receive a stem cell transplant. The CDR3 sequence: CASSLPLTGRSSYEQYF. As DNA, the CDR3 is TGTGCCAGCAGCTTACCTCTGACCGGTCGGAGCTCCTACGAGCAGTACTTC.